The following is a TCR beta chain sequence with its context. The sample is drawn from a study of Ad26.COV2.S vaccination and SARS-CoV-2 variants. Study details: Trial arm assignment for the donor was COV1001 Ad26.COV2.S.

Specified treatment: about 20 received Ad26.COV2.S at low or high dose, single or two shots; several received placebo; per-sample allocation not given. Vaccine and placebo recipients were sampled on day 63 after the first injection. The protocol was immunoSEQ multiplex PCR, while the TCRdb copy is restricted to in-frame clones and leaves out a portion. Of 500,000 or so clones listed, about 83% are singletons. Trimming removed 3 bases from V and 5 bases from J, with 14 bases in between. Germline V CDR1 and CDR2: SGDLS, YYNGEE. CDR3 length: 14 residues. The sequenced sample was peripheral blood, obtained in a trial of Ad26.COV2.S vaccine versus placebo. The chain uses TRBV9 and TRBJ2-5; D perhaps matches TRBD2 (6 bases). The TCR sequence derives from a person aged 18-60 years who received the Ad26.COV2.S COVID-19 vaccine or a placebo. In DNA form, the CDR3 reads TGTGCCAGCAGCGCCCCCGGGGGATGGGAGACCCAGTACTTC. This gives the protein CASSAPGGWETQYF.